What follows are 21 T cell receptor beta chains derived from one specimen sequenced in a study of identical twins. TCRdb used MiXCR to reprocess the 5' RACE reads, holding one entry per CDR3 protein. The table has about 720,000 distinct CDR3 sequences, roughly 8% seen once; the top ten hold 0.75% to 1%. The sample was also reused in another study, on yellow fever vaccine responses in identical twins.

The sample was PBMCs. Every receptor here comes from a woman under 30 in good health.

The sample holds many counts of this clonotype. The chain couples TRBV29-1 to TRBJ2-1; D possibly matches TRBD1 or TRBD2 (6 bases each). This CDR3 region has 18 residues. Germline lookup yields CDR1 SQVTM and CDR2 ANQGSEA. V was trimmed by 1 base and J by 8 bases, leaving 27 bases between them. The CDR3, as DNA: TGCAGCGTTGAAGCGGTAGGATGGGGGGTCAGGAAGGGGGATGAGCAGTTCTTC. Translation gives CSVEAVGWGVRKGDEQFF.

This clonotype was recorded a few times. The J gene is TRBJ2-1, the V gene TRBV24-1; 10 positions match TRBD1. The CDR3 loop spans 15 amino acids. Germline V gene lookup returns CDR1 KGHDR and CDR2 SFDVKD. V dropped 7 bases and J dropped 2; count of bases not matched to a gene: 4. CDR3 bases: TGTGCCACCAGAGCCGGGACAGGGGCCTACAATGAGCAGTTCTTC. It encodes CATRAGTGAYNEQFF.

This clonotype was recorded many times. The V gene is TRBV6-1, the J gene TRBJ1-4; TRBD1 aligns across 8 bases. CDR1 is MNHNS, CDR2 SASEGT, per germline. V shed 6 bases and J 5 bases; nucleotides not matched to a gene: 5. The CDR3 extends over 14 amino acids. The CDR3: CASSLRTGNEKLFF. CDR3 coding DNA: TGTGCCAGCAGCCTCCGGACAGGGAATGAAAAACTGTTTTTT.

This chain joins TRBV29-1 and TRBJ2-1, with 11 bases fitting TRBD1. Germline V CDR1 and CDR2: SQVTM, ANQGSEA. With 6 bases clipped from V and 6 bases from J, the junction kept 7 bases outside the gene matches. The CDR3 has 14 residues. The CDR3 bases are TGCAGCGTGAGGGACAGGGGGGCGTTCAATGAGCAGTTCTTC. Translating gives CSVRDRGAFNEQFF.

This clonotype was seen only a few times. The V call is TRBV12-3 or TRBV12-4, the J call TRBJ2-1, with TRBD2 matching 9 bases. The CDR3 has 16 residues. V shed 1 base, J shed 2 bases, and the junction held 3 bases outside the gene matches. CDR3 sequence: CASSLVASGAYNEQFF. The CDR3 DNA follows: TGTGCCAGCAGTTTAGTGGCTAGCGGGGCCTACAATGAGCAGTTCTTC.

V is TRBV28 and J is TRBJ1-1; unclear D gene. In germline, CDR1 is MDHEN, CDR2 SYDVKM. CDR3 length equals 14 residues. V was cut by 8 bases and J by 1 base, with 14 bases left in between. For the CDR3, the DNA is TGTGCCAGCGGAGAACAGCCATCGAACACTGAAGCTTTCTTT. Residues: CASGEQPSNTEAFF.

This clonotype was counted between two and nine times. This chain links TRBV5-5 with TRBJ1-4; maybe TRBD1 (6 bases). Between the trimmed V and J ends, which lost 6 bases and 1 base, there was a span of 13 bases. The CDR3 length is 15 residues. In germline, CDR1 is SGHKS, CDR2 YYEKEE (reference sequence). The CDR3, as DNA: TGTGCCAGCATCAACAGAGGGGGAACTAATGAAAAACTGTTTTTT. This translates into CASINRGGTNEKLFF.

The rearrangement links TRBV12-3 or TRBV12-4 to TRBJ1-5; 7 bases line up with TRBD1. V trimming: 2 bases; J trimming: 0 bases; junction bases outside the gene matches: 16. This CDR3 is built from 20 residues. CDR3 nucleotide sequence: TGTGCCAGCAGTTTAAAGGCCGGGACAGAGAGACGATCTAGCAATCAGCCCCAGCATTTT. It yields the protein CASSLKAGTERRSSNQPQHF.

In DNA form, the CDR3 reads TGTGCCAGCAGCTTAGGAGGCGGGGATGAGACCCAGTACTTC. It translates to CASSLGGGDETQYF. This chain links TRBV7-9 with TRBJ2-5; tentative D call: TRBD2 (6 bases). Germline V gene data show CDR1 as SEHNR and CDR2 as FQNEAQ (reference sequence). Trimming removed 1 base from V and 5 bases from J, with 11 bases in between. This CDR3 is built from 14 residues.

CDR3 nucleotides: TGCAGTGCTAGTGCTAGACTAGCGGGGATCCAAGAGACCCAGTACTTC. It codes for CSASARLAGIQETQYF. This sequence joins TRBV20-1 and TRBJ2-5; 11 positions agree with TRBD2. CDR3 length: 16 residues. The V and J ends lost 3 bases and 1 base, in that order; junction bases with no gene match: 7. Germline V gives CDR1 DFQATT, CDR2 SNEGSKA (reference sequence).

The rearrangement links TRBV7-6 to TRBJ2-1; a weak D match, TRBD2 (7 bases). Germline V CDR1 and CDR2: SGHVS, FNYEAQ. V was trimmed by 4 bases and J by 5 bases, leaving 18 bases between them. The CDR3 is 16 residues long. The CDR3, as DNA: TGTGCCAGCAGCTGGCAGAAGGGGGGGCAAAACAATGAGCAGTTCTTC. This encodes CASSWQKGGQNNEQFF.

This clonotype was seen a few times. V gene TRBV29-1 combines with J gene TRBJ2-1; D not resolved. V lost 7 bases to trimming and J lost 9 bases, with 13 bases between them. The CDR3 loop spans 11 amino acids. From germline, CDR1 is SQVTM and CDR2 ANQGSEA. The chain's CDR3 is CSARSSGEQFF. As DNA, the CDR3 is TGCAGCGCTAGGTCATCAGGTGAGCAGTTCTTC.

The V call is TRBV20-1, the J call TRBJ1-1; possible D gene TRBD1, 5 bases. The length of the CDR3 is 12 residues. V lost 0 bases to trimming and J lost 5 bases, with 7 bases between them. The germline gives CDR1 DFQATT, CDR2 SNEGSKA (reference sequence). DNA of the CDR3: TGCAGTGCTAGAGAACAGGCTACTGAAGCTTTCTTT. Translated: CSAREQATEAFF.

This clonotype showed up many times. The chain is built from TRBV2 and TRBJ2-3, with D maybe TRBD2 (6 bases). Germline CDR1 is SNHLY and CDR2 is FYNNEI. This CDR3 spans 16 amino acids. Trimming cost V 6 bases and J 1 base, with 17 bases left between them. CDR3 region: CASRGFSTGGTDTQYF. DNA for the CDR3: TGTGCCAGCAGGGGGTTTTCCACGGGGGGCACAGATACGCAGTATTTT.

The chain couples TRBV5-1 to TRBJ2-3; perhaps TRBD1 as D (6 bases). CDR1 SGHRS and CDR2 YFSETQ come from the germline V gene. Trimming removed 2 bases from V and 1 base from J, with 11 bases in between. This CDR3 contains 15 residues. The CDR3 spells CASSLQGPRTDTQYF. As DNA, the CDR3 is TGCGCCAGCAGCTTACAGGGCCCGCGCACAGATACGCAGTATTTT.

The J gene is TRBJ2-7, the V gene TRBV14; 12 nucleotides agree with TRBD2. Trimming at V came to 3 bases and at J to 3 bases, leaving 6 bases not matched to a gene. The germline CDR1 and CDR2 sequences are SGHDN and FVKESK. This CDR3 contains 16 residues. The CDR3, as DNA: TGTGCCAGCAGCCAGCGACTAGCGGGGGCCCTCTACGAGCAGTACTTC. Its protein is CASSQRLAGALYEQYF.

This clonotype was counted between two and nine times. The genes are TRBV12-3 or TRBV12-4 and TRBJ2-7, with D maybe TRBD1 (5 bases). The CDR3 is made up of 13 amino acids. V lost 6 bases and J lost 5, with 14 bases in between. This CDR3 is CASSPTGIHEQYF. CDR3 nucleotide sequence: TGTGCCAGCAGCCCCACAGGTATCCACGAGCAGTACTTC.

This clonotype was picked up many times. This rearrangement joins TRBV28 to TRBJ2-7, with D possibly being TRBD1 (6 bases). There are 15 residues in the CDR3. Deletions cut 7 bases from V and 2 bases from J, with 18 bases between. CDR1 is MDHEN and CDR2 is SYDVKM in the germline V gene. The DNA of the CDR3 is TGTGCCAGCACCCCTTGGGACATTGAAACCTACGAGCAGTACTTC. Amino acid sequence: CASTPWDIETYEQYF. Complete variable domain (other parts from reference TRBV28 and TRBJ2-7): DVKVTQSSRYLVKRTGEKVFLECVQDMDHENMFWYRQDPGLGLRLIYFSYDVKMKEKGDIPEGYSVSREKKERFSLILESASTNQTSMYLCASTPWDIETYEQYFGPGTRLTVT.

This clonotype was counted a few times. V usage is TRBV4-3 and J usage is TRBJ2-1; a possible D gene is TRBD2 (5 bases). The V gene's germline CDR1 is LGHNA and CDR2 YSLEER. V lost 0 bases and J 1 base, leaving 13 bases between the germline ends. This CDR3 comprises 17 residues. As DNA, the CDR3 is TGCGCCAGCAGCCAAGATACGCTAGCAGTTTCCTACAATGAGCAGTTCTTC. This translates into CASSQDTLAVSYNEQFF.

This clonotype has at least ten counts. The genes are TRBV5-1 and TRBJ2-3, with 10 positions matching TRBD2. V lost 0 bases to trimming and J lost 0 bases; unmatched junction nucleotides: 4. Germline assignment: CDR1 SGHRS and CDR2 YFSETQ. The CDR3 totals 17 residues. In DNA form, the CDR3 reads TGCGCCAGCAGCTTGGGGACTAGCGGAATAAGCACAGATACGCAGTATTTT. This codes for CASSLGTSGISTDTQYF.

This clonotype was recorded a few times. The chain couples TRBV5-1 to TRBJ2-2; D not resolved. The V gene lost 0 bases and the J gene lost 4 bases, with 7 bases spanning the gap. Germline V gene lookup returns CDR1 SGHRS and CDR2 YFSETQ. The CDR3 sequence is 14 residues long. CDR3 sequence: CASSLARTTGELFF. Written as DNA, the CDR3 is TGCGCCAGCAGCTTGGCCAGGACCACCGGGGAGCTGTTTTTT.